This T cell receptor (beta chain) was recorded in a study of OX40 agonist ivuxolimab in advanced cancers. Germline CDR1 MNHEY, CDR2 SMNVEV (reference sequence). J lost 3 bases, V lost 4 bases, and 9 bases had no gene match. CDR3 length: 15 amino acids. This clone was counted between two and nine times. The table came from immunoSEQ multiplex PCR; TCRdb's copy has only in-frame clones and leaves some out. The data show 22,000 or so clones, around 80% seen once. This TCR was recovered from an adult with an advanced solid tumor such as melanoma, head and neck, liver or kidney cancer. The rearrangement uses TRBV27 and TRBJ2-7; 7 nucleotides agree with TRBD1. The sample in question was CD4+ or CD8+ T cells sorted from blood, obtained in a trial of the OX40 agonist ivuxolimab. The CDR3 nucleotides read TGTGCCAGCAGTTACTCGCCGGGACAGTTCTACGAGCAGTACTTC. This encodes CASSYSPGQFYEQYF.